This T cell receptor beta chain emerged from a study of identical twins. This clonotype turned up a few times. Its target is unknown. The CDR3 spans 16 residues. The ends were cut back, 2 bases at V and 0 bases at J, with 10 bases in the middle. Per germline, CDR1 MDHEN and CDR2 SYDVKM. The cDNA had a unique molecular identifier and a template-switch universal primer site. MiXCR, run by TCRdb on the 5' RACE reads, gives a single entry per CDR3 protein. The sample lists 1.5 million or so distinct CDR3 sequences, about 30% seen once, with around 0.25% in the top ten. General observations from the study: Invariant MAIT and iNKT cells may have partly biased zero-insertion analyses.

The sequence was obtained from a newborn girl in good health. This chain joins TRBV28 and TRBJ1-4; D gene ambiguous. Sequencing used cord blood. CDR3 bases: TGTGCCAGCAGTTTAGATAGCACAGCAACTAATGAAAAACTGTTTTTT. This encodes CASSLDSTATNEKLFF.